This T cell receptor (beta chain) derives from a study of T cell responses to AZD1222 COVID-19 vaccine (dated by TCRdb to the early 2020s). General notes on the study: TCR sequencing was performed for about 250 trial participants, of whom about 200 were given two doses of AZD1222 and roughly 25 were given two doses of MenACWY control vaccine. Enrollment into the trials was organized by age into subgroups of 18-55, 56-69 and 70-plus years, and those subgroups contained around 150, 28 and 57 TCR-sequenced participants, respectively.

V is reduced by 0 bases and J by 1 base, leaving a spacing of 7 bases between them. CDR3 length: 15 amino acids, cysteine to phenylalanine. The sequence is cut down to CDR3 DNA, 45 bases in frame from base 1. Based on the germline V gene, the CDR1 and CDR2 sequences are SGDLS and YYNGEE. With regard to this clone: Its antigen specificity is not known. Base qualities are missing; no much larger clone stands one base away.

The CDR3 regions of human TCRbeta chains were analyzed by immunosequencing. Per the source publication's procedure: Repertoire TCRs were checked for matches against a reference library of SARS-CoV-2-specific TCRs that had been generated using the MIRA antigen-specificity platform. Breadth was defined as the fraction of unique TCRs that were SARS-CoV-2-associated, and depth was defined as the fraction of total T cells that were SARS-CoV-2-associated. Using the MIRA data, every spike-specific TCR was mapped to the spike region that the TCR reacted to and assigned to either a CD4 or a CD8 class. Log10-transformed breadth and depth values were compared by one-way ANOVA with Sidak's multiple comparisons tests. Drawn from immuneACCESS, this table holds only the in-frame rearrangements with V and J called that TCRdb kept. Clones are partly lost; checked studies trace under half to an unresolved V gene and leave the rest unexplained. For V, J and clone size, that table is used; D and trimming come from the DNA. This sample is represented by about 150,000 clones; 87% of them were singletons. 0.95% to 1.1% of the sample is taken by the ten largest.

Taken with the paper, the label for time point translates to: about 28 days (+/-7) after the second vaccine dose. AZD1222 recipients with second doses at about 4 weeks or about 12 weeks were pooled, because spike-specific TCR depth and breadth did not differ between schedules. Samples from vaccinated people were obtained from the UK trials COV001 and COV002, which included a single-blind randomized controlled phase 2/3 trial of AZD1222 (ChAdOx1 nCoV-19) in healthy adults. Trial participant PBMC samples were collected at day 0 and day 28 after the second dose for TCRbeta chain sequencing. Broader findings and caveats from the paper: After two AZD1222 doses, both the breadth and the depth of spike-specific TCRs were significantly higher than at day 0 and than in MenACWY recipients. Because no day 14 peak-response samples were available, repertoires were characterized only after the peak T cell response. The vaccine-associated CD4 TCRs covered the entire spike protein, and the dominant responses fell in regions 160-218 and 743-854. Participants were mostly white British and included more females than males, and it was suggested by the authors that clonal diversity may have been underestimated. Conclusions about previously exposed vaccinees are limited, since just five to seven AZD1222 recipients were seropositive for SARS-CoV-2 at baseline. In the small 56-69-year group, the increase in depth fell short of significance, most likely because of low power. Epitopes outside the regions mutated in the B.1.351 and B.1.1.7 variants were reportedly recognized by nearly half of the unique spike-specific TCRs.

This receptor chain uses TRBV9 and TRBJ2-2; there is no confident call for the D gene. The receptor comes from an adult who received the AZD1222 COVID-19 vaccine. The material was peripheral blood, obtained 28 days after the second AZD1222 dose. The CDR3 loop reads CASSVGWGNTGELFF. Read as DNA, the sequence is TGTGCCAGCAGCGTAGGTTGGGGGAACACCGGGGAGCTGTTTTTT.